This T cell receptor beta chain was found in a study of response to subunit inactivated influenza vaccine. Study outcomes and limitations: Every seasonal influenza vaccination brings in few new T cells, the authors suggested.

Each CDR3 protein gets one entry after TCRdb re-called the RT-PCR reads with MiXCR. The sample includes about 190,000 distinct CDR3 sequences, 14% of them seen just once. Concerning this clonotype: The antigen is undetermined.

V dropped 6 bases and J dropped 8; count of bases not matched to a gene: 9. The CDR3 contains 16 residues. CDR1 MNHNS and CDR2 SASEGT come from the germline V gene. The source material was CD8+ T cells sorted from PBMCs, sampled roughly 5 days after vaccination. The rearrangement links TRBV6-1 to TRBJ2-1, with 14 positions matching TRBD2. The TCR sequence derives from a man aged 50-59 years who received an inactivated influenza vaccine. CDR3 protein: CASRVPGLAGVDEQFF. In nucleotides, the CDR3 is TGTGCCAGCAGAGTTCCGGGACTAGCGGGAGTGGATGAGCAGTTCTTC.